This TCR beta chain appears in the sequencing data of a study of blood T cell repertoires in COVID-19. Using immunoSEQ multiplex PCR, the repertoire was profiled, and TCRdb retains in-frame clones only, with some absent. The data show 200,000 to 300,000 clones, 70% to 85% seen once. Between the trimmed V and J ends, which lost 3 bases and 3 bases, there was a span of 14 bases. Per the germline V gene, CDR1 is SGHTA and CDR2 is FQGNSA. The CDR3 covers 16 residues. The TCR was taken from a middle-aged man who had recovered from COVID-19. This rearrangement joins TRBV7-2 to TRBJ2-2; the D gene is possibly TRBD2 (7 bases). Material: peripheral blood. CDR3 sequence: CASSFSRGGDTGELFF. The CDR3 DNA follows: TGTGCCAGCAGCTTTTCGAGGGGGGGAGACACCGGGGAGCTGTTTTTT.